The rows below give T cell receptor beta chains drawn from one sample of a study of blood T cell repertoires in COVID-19. TCRdb's table, derived via immunoSEQ multiplex PCR, lists solely in-frame clones and lacks some. The sample consists of around 200,000 clones, around 87% of them appearing once. Source material: peripheral blood. The receptors stem from a man between 60 and 75 years old who had recovered from COVID-19. The CDR3 runs from the conserved cysteine through the conserved F or W. A D gene is named only where the DNA matches it firmly. Not all rows give a size; the values are once, few, many and, for expanded clones, a class.

j_call,clone_size,v_call,d_call,cdr3_aa,cdr3_nt
TRBJ2-1,-,TRBV5-1,TRBD2,CASSSGGAISYNEQFF,TGCGCCAGCAGCTCGGGGGGAGCAATCTCCTACAATGAGCAGTTCTTC
TRBJ1-1,-,TRBV19,-,CASGARDKAFF,TGTGCCAGCGGGGCCCGGGACAAAGCTTTCTTT
TRBJ1-2,-,TRBV19,-,CASSIPQNYGYTF,TGTGCCAGTAGTATACCACAGAACTATGGCTACACCTTC
TRBJ1-6,-,TRBV5-4,TRBD1,CASSPGQGGNSPLHF,TGTGCCAGCAGCCCCGGACAGGGAGGAAATTCACCCCTCCACTTT
TRBJ2-3,-,TRBV3-1/TRBV3-2,TRBD2,CASSPFSPSGTSGRDTQYF,TGTGCCAGCAGCCCGTTTTCACCGTCCGGGACTAGCGGGAGGGATACGCAGTATTTT
TRBJ2-2,-,TRBV14,-,CASSQPGRQITGELFF,TGTGCCAGCAGCCAGCCGGGAAGGCAGATCACCGGGGAGCTGTTTTTT
TRBJ2-7,-,TRBV11-2,TRBD1,CASSPRQGSYEQYF,TGTGCCAGCAGCCCACGACAGGGCTCCTACGAGCAGTACTTC
TRBJ2-7,-,TRBV10-3,TRBD1,CAISEDRVAEQYF,TGTGCCATCAGTGAGGACAGGGTGGCCGAGCAGTACTTC
TRBJ2-2,-,TRBV19,-,CASRPQGRNTGELFF,TGTGCCAGCCGGCCGCAGGGGCGTAACACCGGGGAGCTGTTTTTT
TRBJ1-5,-,TRBV18,TRBD1,CASSTTGEQPQHF,TGTGCCAGCTCAACAACAGGGGAACAGCCCCAGCATTTT
TRBJ2-6,once,TRBV6-6,-,CASSYGPSGANVLTF,TGTGCCAGCAGTTACGGCCCCTCTGGGGCCAACGTCCTGACTTTC
TRBJ2-6,-,TRBV9,TRBD2,CASSVEGGALSGANVLTF,TGTGCCAGCAGCGTAGAGGGAGGGGCCCTCTCTGGGGCCAACGTCCTGACTTTC
TRBJ1-1,-,TRBV6-2/TRBV6-3,TRBD1,CASSYGGTANTEAFF,TGTGCCAGCAGTTACGGTGGGACAGCCAACACTGAAGCTTTCTTT
TRBJ1-2,few,TRBV2,-,CASSEVAYGYTF,TGTGCCAGCAGTGAAGTGGCCTATGGCTACACCTTC
TRBJ2-7,-,TRBV4-3,TRBD1,CASSQPGQGTLEQYF,TGCGCCAGCAGCCAACCGGGACAGGGCACTCTCGAGCAGTACTTC
TRBJ2-7,-,TRBV28,-,CATSGNPTYEQYF,TGTGCCACCAGCGGTAACCCTACCTACGAGCAGTACTTC
TRBJ2-7,-,TRBV11-2,TRBD1,CASSYRGQGSHEQYF,TGTGCCAGCAGCTACCGGGGACAGGGGTCCCACGAGCAGTACTTC
TRBJ2-7,once,TRBV18,TRBD1,CASSSDRDEQYF,TGTGCCAGCTCGTCTGACAGGGACGAGCAGTACTTC
TRBJ2-3,-,TRBV5-1,TRBD2,CASSPAQSGGHTDTQYF,TGCGCCAGCAGCCCGGCCCAAAGCGGGGGACACACAGATACGCAGTATTTT
TRBJ1-6,-,TRBV18,-,CASSPQGLVNVGNSPLHF,TGTGCCAGCTCACCCCAGGGGCTCGTTAATGTTGGTAATTCACCCCTCCACTTT
TRBJ2-3,-,TRBV7-3,TRBD2,CASSPSWGRGGTDTQYF,TGTGCCAGCAGCCCCTCCTGGGGGCGGGGGGGCACAGATACGCAGTATTTT
TRBJ2-1,-,TRBV7-9,TRBD2,CASSLGTSAGHEQFF,TGTGCCAGCAGCTTAGGGACTAGCGCCGGCCATGAGCAGTTCTTC
TRBJ2-5,-,TRBV6-5,-,CASRGLTQYF,TGTGCCAGCAGGGGGCTGACCCAGTACTTC
TRBJ1-3,-,TRBV5-6,-,CASSLSGSGNTIYF,TGTGCCAGCAGCTTGTCAGGGTCGGGAAACACCATATATTTT
TRBJ2-1,-,TRBV9,TRBD2,CASSPRTSGYNEQFF,TGTGCCAGCAGCCCCCGGACTAGCGGCTACAATGAGCAGTTCTTC